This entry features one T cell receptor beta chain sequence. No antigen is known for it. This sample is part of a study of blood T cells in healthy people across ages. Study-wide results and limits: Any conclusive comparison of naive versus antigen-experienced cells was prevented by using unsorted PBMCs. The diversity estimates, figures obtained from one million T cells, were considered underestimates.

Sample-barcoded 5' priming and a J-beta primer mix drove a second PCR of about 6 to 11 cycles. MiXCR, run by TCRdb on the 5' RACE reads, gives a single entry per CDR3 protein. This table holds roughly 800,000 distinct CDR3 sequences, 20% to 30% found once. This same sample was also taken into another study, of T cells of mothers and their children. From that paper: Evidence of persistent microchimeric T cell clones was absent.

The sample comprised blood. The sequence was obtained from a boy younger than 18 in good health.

The DNA for the CDR3 is TGTGCCAGCAGCTTATCAGCCGGGGCCTTCCAAGAGACCCAGTACTTC. Translated: CASSLSAGAFQETQYF. This chain links TRBV11-2 with TRBJ2-5; D could derive from TRBD1 or TRBD2 (5 bases each). The CDR3 totals 16 residues. The germline V and J ends were trimmed by 2 bases and 1 base, with 14 bases remaining between them. Germline V gene data show CDR1 as SGHAT and CDR2 as FQNNGV.